What follows is one TCR beta chain and its context. Its antigen is still unknown. Isolated RNA was reverse transcribed in full, so expressed TCRB transcripts were sequenced. Profiled with immunoSEQ multiplex PCR; TCRdb holds only in-frame clones, not every one. The sample holds 55,000 to 85,000 clones, roughly 50% seen once. This sample was included in a study of beta chain features in type 1 diabetes. The study's findings and limits: Moderately but significantly shorter TCRB CDR3s were found in Type 1 diabetes patients in all four CD4+ subsets.

Trimming took 5 bases from V and 0 from J, leaving 13 bases between them. Germline V lookup: CDR1 SGHNT, CDR2 YENEEA. The CDR3 extends over 16 amino acids. The source material was central memory CD4+ T cells from blood. This receptor was identified in a man aged 30 to 45 with type 1 diabetes. The V call is TRBV11-3, the J call TRBJ1-4; D ambiguous. The CDR3 loop reads CASSPRSQATNEKLFF. The CDR3 DNA reads as TGTGCCAGCAGCCCCCGGTCTCAAGCAACTAATGAAAAACTGTTTTTT.